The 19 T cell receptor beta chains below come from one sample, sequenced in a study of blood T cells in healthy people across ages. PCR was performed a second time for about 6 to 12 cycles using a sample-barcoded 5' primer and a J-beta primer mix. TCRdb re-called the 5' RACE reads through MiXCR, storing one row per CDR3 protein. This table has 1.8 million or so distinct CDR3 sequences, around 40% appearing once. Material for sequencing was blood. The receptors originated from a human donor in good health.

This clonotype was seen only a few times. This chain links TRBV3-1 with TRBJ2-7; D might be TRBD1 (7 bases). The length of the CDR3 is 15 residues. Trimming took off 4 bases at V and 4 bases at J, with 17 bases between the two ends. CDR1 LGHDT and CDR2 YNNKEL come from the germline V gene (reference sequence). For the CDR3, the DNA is TGTGCCAGCAGCCGGGGGGCTAGACAGGGATACGAGCAGTACTTC. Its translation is CASSRGARQGYEQYF.

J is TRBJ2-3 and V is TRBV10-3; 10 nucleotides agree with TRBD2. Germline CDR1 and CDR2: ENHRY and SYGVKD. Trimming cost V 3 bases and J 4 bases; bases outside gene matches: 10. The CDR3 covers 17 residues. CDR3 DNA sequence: TGTGCCATCAGTGAATCGGGGAGCGGGGGGGCCGCAGATACGCAGTATTTT. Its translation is CAISESGSGGAADTQYF.

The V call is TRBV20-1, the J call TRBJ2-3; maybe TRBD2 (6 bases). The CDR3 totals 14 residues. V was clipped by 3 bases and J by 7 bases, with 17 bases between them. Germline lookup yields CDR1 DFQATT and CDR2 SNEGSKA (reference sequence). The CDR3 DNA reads TGCAGTGCTAGTCACGGTCGGGGGTTATATACGCAGTATTTT. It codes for CSASHGRGLYTQYF.

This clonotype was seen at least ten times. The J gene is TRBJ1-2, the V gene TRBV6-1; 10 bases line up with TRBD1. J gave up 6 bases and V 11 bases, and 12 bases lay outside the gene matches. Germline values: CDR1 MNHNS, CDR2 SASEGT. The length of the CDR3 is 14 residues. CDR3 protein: CASTRRDRGHGYTF. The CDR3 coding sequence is TGTGCCTCCACACGCCGGGACAGGGGACATGGCTACACCTTC.

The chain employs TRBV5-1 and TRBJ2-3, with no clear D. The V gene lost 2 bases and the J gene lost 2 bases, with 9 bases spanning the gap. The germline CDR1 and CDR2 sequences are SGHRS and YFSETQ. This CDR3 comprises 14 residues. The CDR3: CASSFYQNTDTQYF. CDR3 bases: TGCGCCAGCAGCTTTTACCAGAACACAGATACGCAGTATTTT.

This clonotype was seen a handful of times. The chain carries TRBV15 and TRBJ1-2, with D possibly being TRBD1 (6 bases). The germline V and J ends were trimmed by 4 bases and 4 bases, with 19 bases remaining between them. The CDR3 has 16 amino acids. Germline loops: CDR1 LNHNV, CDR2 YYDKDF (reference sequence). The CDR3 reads CATSTATGNLGYGYTF. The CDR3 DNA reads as TGTGCCACCAGCACAGCCACAGGGAACCTCGGCTATGGCTACACCTTC.

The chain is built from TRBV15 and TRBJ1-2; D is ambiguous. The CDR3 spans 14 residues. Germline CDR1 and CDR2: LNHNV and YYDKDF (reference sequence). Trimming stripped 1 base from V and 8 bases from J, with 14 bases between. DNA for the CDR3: TGTGCCACCAGCAGAGCGGACCTCCGGACGGGCTACACCTTC. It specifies CATSRADLRTGYTF.

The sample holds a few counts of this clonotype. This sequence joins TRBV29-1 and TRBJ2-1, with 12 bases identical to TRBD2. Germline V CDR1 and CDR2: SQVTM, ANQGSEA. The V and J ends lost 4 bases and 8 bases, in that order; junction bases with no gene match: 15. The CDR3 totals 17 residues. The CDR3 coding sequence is TGCAGCGTTGGGTCTAGCGGGGGGGATATTGTCGTCGATGAGCAGTTCTTC. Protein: CSVGSSGGDIVVDEQFF.

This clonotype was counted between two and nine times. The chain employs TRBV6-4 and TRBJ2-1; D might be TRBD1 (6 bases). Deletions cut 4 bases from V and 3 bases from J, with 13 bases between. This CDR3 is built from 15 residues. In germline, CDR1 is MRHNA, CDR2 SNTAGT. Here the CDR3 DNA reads TGTGCCAGCAGTGTGCAGGGGAAAGACTACAATGAGCAGTTCTTC. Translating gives CASSVQGKDYNEQFF.

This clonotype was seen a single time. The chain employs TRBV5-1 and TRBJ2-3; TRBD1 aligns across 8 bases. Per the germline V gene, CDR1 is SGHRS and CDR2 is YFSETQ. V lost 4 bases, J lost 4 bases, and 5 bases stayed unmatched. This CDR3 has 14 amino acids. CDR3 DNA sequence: TGCGCCAGCAGCCAGACAGGGGTTTCAGATACGCAGTATTTT. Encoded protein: CASSQTGVSDTQYF.

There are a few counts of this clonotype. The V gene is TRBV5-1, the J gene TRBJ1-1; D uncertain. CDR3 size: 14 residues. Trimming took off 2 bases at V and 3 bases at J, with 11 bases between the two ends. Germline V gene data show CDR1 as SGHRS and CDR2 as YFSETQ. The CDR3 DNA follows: TGCGCCAGCAGCTTAAATGGATGGGACACTGAAGCTTTCTTT. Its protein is CASSLNGWDTEAFF.

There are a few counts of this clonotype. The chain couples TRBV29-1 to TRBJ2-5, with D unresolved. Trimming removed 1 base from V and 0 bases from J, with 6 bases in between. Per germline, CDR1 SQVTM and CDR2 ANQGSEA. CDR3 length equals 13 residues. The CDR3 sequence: CSVEAPNQETQYF. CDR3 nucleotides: TGCAGCGTTGAAGCACCAAACCAAGAGACCCAGTACTTC.

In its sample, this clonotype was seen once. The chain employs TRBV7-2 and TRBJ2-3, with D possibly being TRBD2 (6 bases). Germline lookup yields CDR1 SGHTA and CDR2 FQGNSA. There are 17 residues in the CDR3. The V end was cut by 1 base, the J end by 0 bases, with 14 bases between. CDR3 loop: CASSLGGVADSTDTQYF. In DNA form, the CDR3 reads TGTGCCAGCAGCTTAGGAGGGGTAGCGGACAGCACAGATACGCAGTATTTT.

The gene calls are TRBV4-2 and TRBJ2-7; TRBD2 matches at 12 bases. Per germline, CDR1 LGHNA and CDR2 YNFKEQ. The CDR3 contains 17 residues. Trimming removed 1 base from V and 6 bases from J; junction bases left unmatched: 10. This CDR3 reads CASSQGSLAGGPGEQYF. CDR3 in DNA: TGTGCCAGCAGCCAAGGGTCCCTAGCGGGGGGGCCGGGCGAGCAGTACTTC.

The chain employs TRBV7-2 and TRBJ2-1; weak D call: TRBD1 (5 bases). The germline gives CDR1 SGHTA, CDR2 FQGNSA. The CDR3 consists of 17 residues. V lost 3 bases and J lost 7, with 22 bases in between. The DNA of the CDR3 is TGTGCCAGCAGCTTCGTCATGACAGCCCTCGGAAGTAATGAGCAGTTCTTC. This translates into CASSFVMTALGSNEQFF.

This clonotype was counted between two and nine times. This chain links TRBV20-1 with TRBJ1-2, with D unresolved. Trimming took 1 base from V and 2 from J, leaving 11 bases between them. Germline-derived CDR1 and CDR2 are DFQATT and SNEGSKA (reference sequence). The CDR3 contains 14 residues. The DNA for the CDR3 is TGCAGTGCTAGAGTTCCAACTAAAAACTATGGCTACACCTTC. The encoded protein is CSARVPTKNYGYTF.

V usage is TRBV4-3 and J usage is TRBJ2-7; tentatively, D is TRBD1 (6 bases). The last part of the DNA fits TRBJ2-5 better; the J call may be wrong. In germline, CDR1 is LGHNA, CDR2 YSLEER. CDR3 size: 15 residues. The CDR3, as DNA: TGCGCCAGCAGCCAAGAGAGGGGGTGTCGGGAGACCCAGTACTTC. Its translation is CASSQERGCRETQYF.

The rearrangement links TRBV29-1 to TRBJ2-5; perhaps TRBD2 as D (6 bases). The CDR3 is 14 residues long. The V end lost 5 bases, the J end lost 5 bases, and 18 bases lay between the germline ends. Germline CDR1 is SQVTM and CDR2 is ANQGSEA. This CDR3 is CSVKNRGRGETQYF. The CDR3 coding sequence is TGCAGCGTTAAAAACCGGGGCCGGGGGGAGACCCAGTACTTC.

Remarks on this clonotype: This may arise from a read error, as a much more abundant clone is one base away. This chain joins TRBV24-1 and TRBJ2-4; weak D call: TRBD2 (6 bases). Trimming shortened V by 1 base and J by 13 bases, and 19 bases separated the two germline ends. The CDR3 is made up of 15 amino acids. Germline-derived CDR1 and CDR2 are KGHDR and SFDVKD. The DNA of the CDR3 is TGTGCCACCAGTGATTTAAGTAGGGAGGTCAATGAGCAGTACTTC. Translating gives CATSDLSREVNEQYF.